The clone carrying this T cell receptor beta chain has a handful of counts. Trimming stripped 8 bases from V and 5 bases from J, with 18 bases between. The CDR3 totals 14 residues. Germline loops: CDR1 SEHNR, CDR2 FQNEAQ (reference sequence). The sample comes from a study of T-cell reconstitution after alpha-beta-depleted transplantation in children. Unique molecular identifiers tagged the TCRbeta library. MiXCR was run by TCRdb on the PCR reads, yielding one entry per CDR3 protein. The sample records about 640,000 distinct CDR3 sequences, 16% being singletons. Sequenced material: PBMCs from the stem cell graft donor, taken from the stem cell graft. The sequence came from a human donor who donated a stem cell graft to a child with acute myeloid leukemia. This chain links TRBV7-9 with TRBJ1-2; D perhaps matches TRBD1 (5 bases). As DNA, the CDR3 is TGTGCCAGCCAAGCGGGGACCAGGGTGTATGGCTACACCTTC. Translating gives CASQAGTRVYGYTF.